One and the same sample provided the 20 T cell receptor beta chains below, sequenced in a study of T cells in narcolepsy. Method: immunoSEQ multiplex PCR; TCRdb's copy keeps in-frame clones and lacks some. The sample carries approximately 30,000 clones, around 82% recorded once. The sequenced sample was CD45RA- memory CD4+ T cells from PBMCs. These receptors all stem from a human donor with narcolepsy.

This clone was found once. CDR3 DNA: TGTGCCAGCAGCCAAGAACTAGCGGGGAACTCCTACGAGCAGTACTTC. It specifies CASSQELAGNSYEQYF. The chain recombines TRBV4-2 with TRBJ2-7; TRBD2 matches at 10 bases. The ends lost 0 bases at V and 0 bases at J; junction bases unmatched: 2. This CDR3 has 16 residues. Germline CDR1 reads LGHNA; CDR2 reads YNFKEQ.

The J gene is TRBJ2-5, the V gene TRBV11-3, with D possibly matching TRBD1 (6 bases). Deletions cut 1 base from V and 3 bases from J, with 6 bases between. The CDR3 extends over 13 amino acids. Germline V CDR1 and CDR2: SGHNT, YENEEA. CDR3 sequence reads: CASSLGQEETQYF. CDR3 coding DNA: TGTGCCAGCAGCTTAGGACAGGAAGAGACCCAGTACTTC.

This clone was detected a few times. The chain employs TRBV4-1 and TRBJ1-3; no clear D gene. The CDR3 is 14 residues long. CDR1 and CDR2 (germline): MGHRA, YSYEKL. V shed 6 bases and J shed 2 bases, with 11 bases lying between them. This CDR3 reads CASRPTGAGNTIYF. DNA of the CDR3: TGCGCCAGCAGACCCACCGGGGCTGGAAACACCATATATTTT.

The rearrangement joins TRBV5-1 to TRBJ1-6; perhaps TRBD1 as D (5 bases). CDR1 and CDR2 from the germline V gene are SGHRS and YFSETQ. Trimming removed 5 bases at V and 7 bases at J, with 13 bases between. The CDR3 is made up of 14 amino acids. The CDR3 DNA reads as TGCGCCAGCAGTGAGGGGAGGGCAAATTCACCCCTCCACTTT. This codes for CASSEGRANSPLHF.

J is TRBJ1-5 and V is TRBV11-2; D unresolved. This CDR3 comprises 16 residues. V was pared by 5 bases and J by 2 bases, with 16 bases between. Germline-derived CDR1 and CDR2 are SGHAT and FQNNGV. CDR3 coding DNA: TGTGCCAGCAGCCCCTTGGACCGTCATGGCAATCAGCCCCAGCATTTT. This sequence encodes CASSPLDRHGNQPQHF.

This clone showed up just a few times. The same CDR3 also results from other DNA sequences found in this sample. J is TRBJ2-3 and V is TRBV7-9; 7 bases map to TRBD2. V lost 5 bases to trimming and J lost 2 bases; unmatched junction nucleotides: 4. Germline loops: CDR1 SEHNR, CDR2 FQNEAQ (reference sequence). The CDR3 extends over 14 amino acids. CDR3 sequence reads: CASSPSGNTDTQYF. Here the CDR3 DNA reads TGTGCCAGCAGCCCGAGCGGGAACACAGATACGCAGTATTTT.

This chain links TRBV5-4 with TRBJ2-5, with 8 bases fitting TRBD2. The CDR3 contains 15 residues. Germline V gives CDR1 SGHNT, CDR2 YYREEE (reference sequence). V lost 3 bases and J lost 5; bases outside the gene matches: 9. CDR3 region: CASSSDPGGRETQYF. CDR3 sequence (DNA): TGTGCCAGCAGCTCGGATCCGGGGGGGCGGGAGACCCAGTACTTC.

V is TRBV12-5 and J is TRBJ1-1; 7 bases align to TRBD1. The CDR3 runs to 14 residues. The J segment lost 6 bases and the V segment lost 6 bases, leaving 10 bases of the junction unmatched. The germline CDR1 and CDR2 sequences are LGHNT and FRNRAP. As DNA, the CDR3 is TGTGCTAGTGGACACAGGGGCTCGGTCGCTGAAGCTTTCTTT. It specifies CASGHRGSVAEAFF.

CDR3 coding DNA: TGTGCCAGCTCACCGCTAGACAGGGTTACTGAAGCTTTCTTT. This sequence encodes CASSPLDRVTEAFF. The V gene is TRBV18, the J gene TRBJ1-1; the match to TRBD1 covers 7 bases. Germline CDR1 and CDR2: KGHSH and LQKENI. This CDR3 is 14 amino acids long. The V gene end was trimmed by 3 bases and the J gene end by 5 bases; junction bases not matched to a gene: 6.

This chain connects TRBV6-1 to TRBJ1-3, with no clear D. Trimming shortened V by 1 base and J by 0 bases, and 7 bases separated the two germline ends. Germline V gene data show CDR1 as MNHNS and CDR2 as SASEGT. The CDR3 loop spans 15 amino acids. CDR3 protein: CASSEGWASGNTIYF. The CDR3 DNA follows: TGTGCCAGCAGTGAAGGCTGGGCCTCTGGAAACACCATATATTTT.

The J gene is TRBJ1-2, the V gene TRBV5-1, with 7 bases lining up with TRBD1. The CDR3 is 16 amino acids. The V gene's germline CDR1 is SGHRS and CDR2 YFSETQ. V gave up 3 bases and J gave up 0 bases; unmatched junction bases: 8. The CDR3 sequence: CASSYNRQGANYGYTF. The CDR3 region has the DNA TGCGCCAGCAGCTATAACCGACAGGGCGCTAACTATGGCTACACCTTC.

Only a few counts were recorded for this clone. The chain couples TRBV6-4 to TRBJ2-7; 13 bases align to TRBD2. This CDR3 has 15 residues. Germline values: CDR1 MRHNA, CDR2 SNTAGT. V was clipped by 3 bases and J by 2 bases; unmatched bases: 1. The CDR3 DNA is TGTGCCAGCAGTGAAGGGACTAGCGGGGCCTACGAGCAGTACTTC. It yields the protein CASSEGTSGAYEQYF.

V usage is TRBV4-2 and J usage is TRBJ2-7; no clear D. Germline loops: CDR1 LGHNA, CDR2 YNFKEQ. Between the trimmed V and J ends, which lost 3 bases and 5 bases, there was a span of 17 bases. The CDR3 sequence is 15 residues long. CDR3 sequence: CASSHGSSTADEQYF. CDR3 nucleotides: TGTGCCAGCAGCCATGGTTCCTCCACGGCGGACGAGCAGTACTTC.

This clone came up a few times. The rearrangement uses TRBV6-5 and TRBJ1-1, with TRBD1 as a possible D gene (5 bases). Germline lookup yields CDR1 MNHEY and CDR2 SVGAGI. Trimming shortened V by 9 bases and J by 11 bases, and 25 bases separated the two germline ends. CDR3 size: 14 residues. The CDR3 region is CASYVTTTVVHAFF. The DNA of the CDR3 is TGTGCCAGTTATGTCACGACGACAGTCGTCCACGCTTTCTTT.

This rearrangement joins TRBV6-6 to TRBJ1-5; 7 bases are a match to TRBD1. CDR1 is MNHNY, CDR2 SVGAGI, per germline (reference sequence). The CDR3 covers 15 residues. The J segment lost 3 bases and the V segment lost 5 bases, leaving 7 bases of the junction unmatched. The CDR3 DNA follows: TGTGCCAGCAGTGATGGACAGGTGAACAATCAGCCCCAGCATTTT. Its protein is CASSDGQVNNQPQHF.

The CDR3 here is CASSPTDDYNSPLHF. The CDR3 bases are TGTGCCAGCAGCCCGACAGACGACTATAATTCACCCCTCCACTTT. V is TRBV6-5 and J is TRBJ1-6; D may be TRBD1 (5 bases). The CDR3 has 15 amino acids. The V end lost 6 bases, the J end lost 3 bases, and 12 bases lay between the germline ends. CDR1 and CDR2 (germline): MNHEY, SVGAGI.

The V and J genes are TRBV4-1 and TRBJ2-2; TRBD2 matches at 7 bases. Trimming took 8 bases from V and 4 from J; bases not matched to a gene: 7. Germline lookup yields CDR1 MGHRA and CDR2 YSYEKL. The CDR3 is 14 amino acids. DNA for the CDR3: TGCGCCAGCGGAGGGGACTATATCACCGGGGAGCTGTTTTTT. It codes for CASGGDYITGELFF.

CDR3: CASSSRGLLSGNTIYF. The CDR3 DNA is TGTGCCAGCAGCTCCAGGGGGCTCCTCTCTGGAAACACCATATATTTT. The rearrangement links TRBV5-6 to TRBJ1-3; 8 nucleotides agree with TRBD1. The germline CDR1 and CDR2 sequences are SGHDT and YYEEEE. V lost 3 bases to trimming and J lost 0 bases; unmatched junction nucleotides: 5. CDR3 length: 16 amino acids. Drawing the rest from reference TRBV5-6 and TRBJ1-3, the complete variable domain is DAGVTQSPTHLIKTRGQQVTLRCSPKSGHDTVSWYQQALGQGPQFIFQYYEEEERQRGNFPDRFSGHQFPNYSSELNVNALLLGDSALYLCASSSRGLLSGNTIYFGEGSWLTVV.

As DNA, the CDR3 is TGTGCCAGCAGCTTGAACGGAGCGAACACTGAAGCTTTCTTT. Translated: CASSLNGANTEAFF. The genes are TRBV5-6 and TRBJ1-1, with D unclear. Trimming shortened V by 1 base and J by 1 base, and 8 bases separated the two germline ends. Germline V gives CDR1 SGHDT, CDR2 YYEEEE. The CDR3 has 14 amino acids.

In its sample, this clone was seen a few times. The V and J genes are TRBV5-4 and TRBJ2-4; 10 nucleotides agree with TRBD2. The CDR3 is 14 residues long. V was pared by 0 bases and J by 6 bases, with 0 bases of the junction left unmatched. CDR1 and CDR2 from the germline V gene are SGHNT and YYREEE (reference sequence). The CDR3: CASSLGLAGNIQYF. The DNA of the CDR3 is TGTGCCAGCAGCTTGGGACTAGCGGGAAACATTCAGTACTTC.